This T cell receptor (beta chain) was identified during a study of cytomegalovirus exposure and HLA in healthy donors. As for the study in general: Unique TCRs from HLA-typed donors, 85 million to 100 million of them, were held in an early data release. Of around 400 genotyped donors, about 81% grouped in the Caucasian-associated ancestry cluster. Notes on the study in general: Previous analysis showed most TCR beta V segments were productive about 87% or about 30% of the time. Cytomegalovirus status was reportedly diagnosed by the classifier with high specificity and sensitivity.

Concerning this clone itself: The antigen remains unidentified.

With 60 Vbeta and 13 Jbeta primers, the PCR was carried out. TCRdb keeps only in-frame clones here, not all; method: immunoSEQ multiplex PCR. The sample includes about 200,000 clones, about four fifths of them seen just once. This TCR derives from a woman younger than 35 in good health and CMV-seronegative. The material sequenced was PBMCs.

CDR3 region: CASSATGAETQYF. The CDR3 region has the DNA TGTGCCAGCAGCGCGACAGGGGCGGAGACCCAGTACTTC. The chain has TRBV9 and TRBJ2-5, with 8 nucleotides matching TRBD1. J lost 5 bases, V lost 3 bases, and 3 bases had no gene match. The CDR3 runs to 13 residues. Germline values: CDR1 SGDLS, CDR2 YYNGEE. The full variable domain, in which reference TRBV9 and TRBJ2-5 provide the parts outside the CDR3, is DSGVTQTPKHLITATGQRVTLRCSPRSGDLSVYWYQQSLDQGLQFLIQYYNGEERAKGNILERFSAQQFPDLHSELNLSSLELGDSALYFCASSATGAETQYFGPGTRLLVL.